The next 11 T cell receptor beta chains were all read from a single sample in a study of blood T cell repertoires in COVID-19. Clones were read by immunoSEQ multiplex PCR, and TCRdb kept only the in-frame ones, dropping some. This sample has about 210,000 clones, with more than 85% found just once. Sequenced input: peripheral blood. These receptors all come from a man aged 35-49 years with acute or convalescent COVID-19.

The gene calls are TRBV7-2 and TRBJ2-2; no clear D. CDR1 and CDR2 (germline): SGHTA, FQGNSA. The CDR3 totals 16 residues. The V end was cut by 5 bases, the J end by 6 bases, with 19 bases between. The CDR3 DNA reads TGTGCCAGCAGCCCCTCTAGGATTATGATCGCCGGGGAGCTGTTTTTT. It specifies CASSPSRIMIAGELFF.

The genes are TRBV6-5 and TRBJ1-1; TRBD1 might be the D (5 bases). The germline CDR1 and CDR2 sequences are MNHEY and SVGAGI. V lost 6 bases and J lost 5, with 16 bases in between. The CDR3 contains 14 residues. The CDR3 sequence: CASSRSRVSTEAFF. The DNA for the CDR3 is TGTGCCAGCAGCCGAAGCAGGGTTTCGACTGAAGCTTTCTTT.

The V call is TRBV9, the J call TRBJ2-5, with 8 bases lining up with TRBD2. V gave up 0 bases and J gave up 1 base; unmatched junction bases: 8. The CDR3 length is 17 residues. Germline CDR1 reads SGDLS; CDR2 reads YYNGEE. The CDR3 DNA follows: TGTGCCAGCAGCGTAGGGGTTGGTAGCGGGACCCAAGAGACCCAGTACTTC. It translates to CASSVGVGSGTQETQYF.

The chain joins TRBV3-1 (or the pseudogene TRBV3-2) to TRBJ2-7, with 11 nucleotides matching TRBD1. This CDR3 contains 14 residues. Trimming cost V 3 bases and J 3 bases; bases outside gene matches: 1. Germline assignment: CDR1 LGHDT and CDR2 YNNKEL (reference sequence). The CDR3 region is CASSQGTGGYEQYF. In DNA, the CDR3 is TGTGCCAGCAGCCAGGGGACAGGGGGCTACGAGCAGTACTTC.

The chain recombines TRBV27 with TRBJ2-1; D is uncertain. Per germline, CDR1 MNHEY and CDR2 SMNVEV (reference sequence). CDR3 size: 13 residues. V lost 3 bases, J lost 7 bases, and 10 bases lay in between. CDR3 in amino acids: CASSLRHLNEQFF. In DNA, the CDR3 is TGTGCCAGCAGTTTGAGACACCTAAATGAGCAGTTCTTC.

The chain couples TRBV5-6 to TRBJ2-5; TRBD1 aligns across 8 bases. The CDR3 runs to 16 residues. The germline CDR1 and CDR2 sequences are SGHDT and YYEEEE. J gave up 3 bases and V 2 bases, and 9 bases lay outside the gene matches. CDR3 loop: CASSLPGRTGKETQYF. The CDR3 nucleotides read TGTGCCAGCAGCTTACCCGGCAGGACAGGGAAAGAGACCCAGTACTTC. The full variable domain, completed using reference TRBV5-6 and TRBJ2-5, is DAGVTQSPTHLIKTRGQQVTLRCSPKSGHDTVSWYQQALGQGPQFIFQYYEEEERQRGNFPDRFSGHQFPNYSSELNVNALLLGDSALYLCASSLPGRTGKETQYFGPGTRLLVL.

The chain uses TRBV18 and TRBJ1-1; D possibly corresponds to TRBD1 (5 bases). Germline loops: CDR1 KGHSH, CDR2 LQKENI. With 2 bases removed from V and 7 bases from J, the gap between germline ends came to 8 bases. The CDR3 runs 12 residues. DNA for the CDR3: TGTGCCAGCTCACCAGGGGCCATTGAAGCTTTCTTT. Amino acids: CASSPGAIEAFF.

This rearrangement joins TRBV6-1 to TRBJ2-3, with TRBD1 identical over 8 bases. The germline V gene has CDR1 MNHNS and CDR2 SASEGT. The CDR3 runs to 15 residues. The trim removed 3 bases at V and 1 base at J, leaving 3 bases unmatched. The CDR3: CASSEFRGRTDTQYF. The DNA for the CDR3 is TGTGCCAGCAGTGAGTTCAGGGGGCGCACAGATACGCAGTATTTT.

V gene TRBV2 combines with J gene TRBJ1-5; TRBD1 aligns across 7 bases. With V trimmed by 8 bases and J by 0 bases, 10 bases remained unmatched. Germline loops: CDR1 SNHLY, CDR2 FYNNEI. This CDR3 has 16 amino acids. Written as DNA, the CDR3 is TGTGCCAGCGCAGGGGACAGCTCGTATAGCAATCAGCCCCAGCATTTT. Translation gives CASAGDSSYSNQPQHF. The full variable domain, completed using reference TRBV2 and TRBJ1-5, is EPEVTQTPSHQVTQMGQEVILRCVPISNHLYFYWYRQILGQKVEFLVSFYNNEISEKSEIFDDQFSVERPDGSNFTLKIRSTKLEDSAMYFCASAGDSSYSNQPQHFGDGTRLSIL.

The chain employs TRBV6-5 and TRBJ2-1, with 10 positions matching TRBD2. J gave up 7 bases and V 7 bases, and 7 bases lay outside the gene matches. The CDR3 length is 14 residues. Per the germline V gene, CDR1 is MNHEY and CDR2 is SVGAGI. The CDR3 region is CASIRTSGGNEQFF. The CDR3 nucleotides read TGTGCCAGCATCCGGACTAGCGGTGGGAATGAGCAGTTCTTC.

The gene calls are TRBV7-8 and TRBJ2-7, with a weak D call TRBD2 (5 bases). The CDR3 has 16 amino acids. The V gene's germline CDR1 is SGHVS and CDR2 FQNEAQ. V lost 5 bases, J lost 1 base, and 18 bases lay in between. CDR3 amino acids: CASSPLNGDLSYEQYF. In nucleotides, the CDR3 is TGTGCCAGCAGCCCCTTAAACGGGGATCTTTCCTACGAGCAGTACTTC.